Sequencing of this T cell receptor beta chain was carried out in a study of blood T cells in healthy people across ages. Study summary: Roughly one uniquely barcoded beta molecule per two T cells was captured.

Details on this clonotype: No antigen is known for it.

Study findings and constraints: Diversity was higher, and naive CD4+ cells more numerous, in long-lived donors than in aged donors. Diversity estimates from one million T cells were considered underestimates. Among T cells, TCR beta diversity per million cells dropped roughly linearly as age rose.

Through a sample-barcoded 5' primer and a J-beta primer mix, a second PCR was run for about 7 to 12 cycles. From the 5' RACE reads, TCRdb called clonotypes with MiXCR, one entry per CDR3 protein. The sample holds fewer than 950,000 distinct CDR3 sequences, around half seen once. The sample consisted of blood. The clonotype was recovered from an elderly man in good health.

CDR3 coding DNA: TGCGCCAGCAGGGTGGCACCCTTCGCTAGTTTTGCCAATGAGCAGTTCTTC. Its protein product is CASRVAPFASFANEQFF. This chain joins TRBV4-1 and TRBJ2-1; unclear D gene. The CDR3 sequence is 17 residues long. Per the germline V gene, CDR1 is MGHRA and CDR2 is YSYEKL. Trimming cost V 6 bases and J 6 bases, with 24 bases left between them.